The sequence of this T cell receptor beta chain was determined in a study of blood T cell repertoires in COVID-19. Study-wide background: Sites across the United States, Italy and Spain contributed samples from acute and convalescent COVID-19. Sample material is recorded as cDNA or gDNA derived from T cells, B-cell-depleted T cells, or PBMCs.

Authors' data handling: Amplification of reference gene primers provided the estimated nucleated cell counts. The repertoire was sequenced with immunoSEQ multiplex PCR; TCRdb's copy has only in-frame clones and lacks some. V, J and clone size are those of that table, while D and trimming were read from the DNA. The profile shows roughly 55,000 clones, over 70% of them singletons. The V end was cut by 3 bases, the J end by 1 base, with 15 bases between. This CDR3 spans 16 amino acids. Germline loops: CDR1 SEHNR, CDR2 FQNEAQ (reference sequence). The sequence was obtained from a man aged 60 to 69 with acute or convalescent COVID-19. The sample was peripheral blood. This rearrangement joins TRBV7-9 to TRBJ1-1, with D tentatively TRBD1 (5 bases). The CDR3, as DNA: TGTGCCAGCAGCTTGTACGGCGGGGGTTGGAACACTGAAGCTTTCTTT. Translation gives CASSLYGGGWNTEAFF.